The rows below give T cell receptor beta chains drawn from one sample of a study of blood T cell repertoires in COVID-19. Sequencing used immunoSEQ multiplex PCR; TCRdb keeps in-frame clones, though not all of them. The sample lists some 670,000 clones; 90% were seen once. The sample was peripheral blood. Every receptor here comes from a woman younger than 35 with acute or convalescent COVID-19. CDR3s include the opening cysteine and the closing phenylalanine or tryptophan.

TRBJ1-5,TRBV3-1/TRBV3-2,CASSPSTGGVQPQHF
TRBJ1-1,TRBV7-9,CASSGSRATEAFF
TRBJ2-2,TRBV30,CAWSPLRGGPTGELFF
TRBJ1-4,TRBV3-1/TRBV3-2,CASSHGAFEKLFF
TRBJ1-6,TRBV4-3,CASSQDSAGKMRTYNSPLHF
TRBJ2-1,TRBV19,CASSIGAGVSYNEQFF
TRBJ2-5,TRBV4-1,CASSLAGRTGQETQYF
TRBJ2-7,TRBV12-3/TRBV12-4,CASSLGGARQYF
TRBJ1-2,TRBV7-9,CASSLDGGGYGYTF
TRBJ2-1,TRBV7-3,CASSLSGSYNEQFF
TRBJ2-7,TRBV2,CATWDRGLLKQYF
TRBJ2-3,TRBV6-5,CASSSSLGGEDTQYF
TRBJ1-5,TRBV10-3,CAISDRGGPISNQPQHF
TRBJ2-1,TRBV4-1,CASSQGLAGSYNEQFF
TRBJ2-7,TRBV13,CASSLMGQGSSWEQYF
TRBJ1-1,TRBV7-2,CASSASGTGEAFF
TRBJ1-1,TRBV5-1,CASMGGAGNTEAFF
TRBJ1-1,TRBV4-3,CASSPMGGTTEAFF
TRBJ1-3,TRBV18,CASSPGTGGNTIYF
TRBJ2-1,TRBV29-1,CSGKVRGPYNEQFF
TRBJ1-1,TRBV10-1,CASSEMRDTEAFF
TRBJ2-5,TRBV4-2,CASSQDQAPRGETQYF
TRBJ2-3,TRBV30,CAWSVSLPGGLTDTQYF
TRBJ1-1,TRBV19,CASSIEGGRGTEAFF
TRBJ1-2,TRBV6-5,CASSGGDGYTF
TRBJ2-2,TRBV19,CASSPRSPHGELFF
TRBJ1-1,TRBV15,CATSRSQGNTEAFF
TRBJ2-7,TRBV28,CASSPPLEGYEQYF
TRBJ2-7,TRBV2,CASSENGRAGEQYF
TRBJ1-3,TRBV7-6,CASSPGQGAGNTIYF
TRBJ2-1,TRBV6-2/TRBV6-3,CASSPRGLAGPYNEQFF
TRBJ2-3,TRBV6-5,CASSYSALARGDTQYF
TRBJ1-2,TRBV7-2,CASSSLLYGYTF
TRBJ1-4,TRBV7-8,CASSLRAGQRNEKLFF
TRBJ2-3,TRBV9,CASSPGLAGGLNTQYF
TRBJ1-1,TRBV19,CASSITGSSAEAFF
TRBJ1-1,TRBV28,CASITPHEGNTEAFF
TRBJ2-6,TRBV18,CASSPPGGGVGANVLTF
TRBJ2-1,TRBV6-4,CASSPSGDEQFF
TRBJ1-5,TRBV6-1,CASSEPGKKPQHF
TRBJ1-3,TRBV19,CASSTGTGRNTIYF
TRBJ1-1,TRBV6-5,CASSGQGRANTEAFF
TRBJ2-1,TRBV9,CASSVVAEPSYNEQFF
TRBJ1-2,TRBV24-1,CATSDSGTSNYGYTF
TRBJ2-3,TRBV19,CASSQYQGSTDTQYF
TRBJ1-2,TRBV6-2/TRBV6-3,CASSSYRKANYGYTF
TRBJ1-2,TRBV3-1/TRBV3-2,CASSPDRSYGYTF
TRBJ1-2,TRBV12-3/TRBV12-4,CASSLGRSYGYTF
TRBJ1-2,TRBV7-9,CASSFSLSNYGYTF
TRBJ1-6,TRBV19,CASSRDFLSSYNSPLHF
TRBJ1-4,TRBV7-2,CASSLDPGAITTNEKLFF
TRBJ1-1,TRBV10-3,CAISESTEKGDFF
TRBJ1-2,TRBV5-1,CASSPVSGVNYGYTF
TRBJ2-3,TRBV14,CASSTRDYVFF
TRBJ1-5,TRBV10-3,CAISEGRGGVGGNQPQHF